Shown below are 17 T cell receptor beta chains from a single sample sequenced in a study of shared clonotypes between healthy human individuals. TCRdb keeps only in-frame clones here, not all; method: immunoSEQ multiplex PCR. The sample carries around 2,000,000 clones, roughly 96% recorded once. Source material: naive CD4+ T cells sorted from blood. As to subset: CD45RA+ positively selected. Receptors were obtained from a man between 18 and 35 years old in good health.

CDR3 nucleotides: TGTGCCACCTACGAGGGGGGGAATTCACCCCTCCACTTT. It translates to CATYEGGNSPLHF. The chain uses TRBV6-5 and TRBJ1-6; D is perhaps TRBD1 (6 bases). V lost 10 bases and J 7 bases, leaving 14 bases between the germline ends. The CDR3 has 13 amino acids. Germline loops: CDR1 MNHEY, CDR2 SVGAGI.

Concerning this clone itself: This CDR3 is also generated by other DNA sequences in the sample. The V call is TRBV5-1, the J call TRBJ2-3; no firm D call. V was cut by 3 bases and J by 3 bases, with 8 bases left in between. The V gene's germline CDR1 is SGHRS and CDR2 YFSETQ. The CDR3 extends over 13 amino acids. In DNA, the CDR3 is TGCGCCAGCAGCTCGGTTGGGACAGATACGCAGTATTTT. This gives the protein CASSSVGTDTQYF.

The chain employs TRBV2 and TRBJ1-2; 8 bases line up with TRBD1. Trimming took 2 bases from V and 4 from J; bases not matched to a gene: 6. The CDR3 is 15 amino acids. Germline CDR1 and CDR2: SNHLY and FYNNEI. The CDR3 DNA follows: TGTGCCAGCAGTGAAACTCAGGGGGCGGGCTATGGCTACACCTTC. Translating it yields CASSETQGAGYGYTF.

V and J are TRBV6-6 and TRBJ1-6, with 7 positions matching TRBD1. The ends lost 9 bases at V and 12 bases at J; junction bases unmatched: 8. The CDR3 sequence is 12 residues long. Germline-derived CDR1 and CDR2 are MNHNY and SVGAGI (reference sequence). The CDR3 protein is CASRGAGGPLHF. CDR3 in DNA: TGTGCCAGTCGGGGCGCAGGGGGACCCCTCCACTTT.

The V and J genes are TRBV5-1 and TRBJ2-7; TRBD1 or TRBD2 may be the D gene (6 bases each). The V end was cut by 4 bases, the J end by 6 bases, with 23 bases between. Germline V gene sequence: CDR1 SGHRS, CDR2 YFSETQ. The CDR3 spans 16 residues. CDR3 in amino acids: CASSLPGGRFPGEQYF. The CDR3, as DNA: TGCGCCAGCAGCCTCCCTGGGGGGCGGTTCCCCGGCGAGCAGTACTTC.

CDR3 loop: CASSLGRSNEQFF. The DNA for the CDR3 is TGTGCCAGCAGCTTGGGCCGTAGCAATGAGCAGTTCTTC. The chain has TRBV5-6 and TRBJ2-1; D call uncertain. V shed 0 bases and J shed 6 bases, with 7 bases lying between them. The CDR3 spans 13 residues. Germline CDR1 reads SGHDT; CDR2 reads YYEEEE.

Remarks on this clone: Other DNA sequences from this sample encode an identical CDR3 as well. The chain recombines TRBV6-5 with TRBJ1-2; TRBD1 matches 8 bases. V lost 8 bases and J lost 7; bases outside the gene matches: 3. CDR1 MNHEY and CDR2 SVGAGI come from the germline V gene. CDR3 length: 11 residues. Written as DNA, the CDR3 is TGTGCCAGCGGACAGGGCGGTGGCTACACCTTC. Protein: CASGQGGGYTF.

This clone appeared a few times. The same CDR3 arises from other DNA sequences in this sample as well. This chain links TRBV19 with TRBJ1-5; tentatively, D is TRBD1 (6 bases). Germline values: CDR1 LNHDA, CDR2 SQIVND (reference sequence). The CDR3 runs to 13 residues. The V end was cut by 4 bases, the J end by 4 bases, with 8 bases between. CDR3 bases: TGTGCCAGTAGTACCACAGGGAATCAGCCCCAGCATTTT. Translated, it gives CASSTTGNQPQHF.

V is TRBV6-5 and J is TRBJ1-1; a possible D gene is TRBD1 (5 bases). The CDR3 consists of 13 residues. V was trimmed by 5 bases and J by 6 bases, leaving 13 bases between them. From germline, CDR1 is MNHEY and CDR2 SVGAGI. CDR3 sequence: CASSTGGKAEAFF. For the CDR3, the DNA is TGTGCCAGCAGTACGGGGGGTAAGGCTGAAGCTTTCTTT.

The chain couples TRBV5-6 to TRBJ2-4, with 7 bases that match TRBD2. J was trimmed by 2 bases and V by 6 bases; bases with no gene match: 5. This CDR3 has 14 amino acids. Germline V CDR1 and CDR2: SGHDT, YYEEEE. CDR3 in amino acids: CASTRGETKNIQYF. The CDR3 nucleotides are TGTGCCAGCACCCGGGGGGAGACCAAAAACATTCAGTACTTC.

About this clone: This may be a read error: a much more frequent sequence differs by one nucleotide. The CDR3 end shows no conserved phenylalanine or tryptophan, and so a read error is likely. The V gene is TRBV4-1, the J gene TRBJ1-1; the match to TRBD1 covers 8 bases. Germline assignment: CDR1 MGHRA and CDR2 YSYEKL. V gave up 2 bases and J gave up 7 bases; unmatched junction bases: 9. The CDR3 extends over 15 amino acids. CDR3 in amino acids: CASSQLRQGKFEAFL. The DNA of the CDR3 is TGCGCCAGCAGCCAACTTAGACAGGGGAAGTTTGAAGCTTTCTTA.

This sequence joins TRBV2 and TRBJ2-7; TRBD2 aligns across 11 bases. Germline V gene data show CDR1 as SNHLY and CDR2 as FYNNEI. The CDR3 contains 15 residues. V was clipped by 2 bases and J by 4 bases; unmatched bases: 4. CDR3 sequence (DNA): TGTGCCAGCAGTGAACAGCGGACTAGCGGGTACGAGCAGTACTTC. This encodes CASSEQRTSGYEQYF.

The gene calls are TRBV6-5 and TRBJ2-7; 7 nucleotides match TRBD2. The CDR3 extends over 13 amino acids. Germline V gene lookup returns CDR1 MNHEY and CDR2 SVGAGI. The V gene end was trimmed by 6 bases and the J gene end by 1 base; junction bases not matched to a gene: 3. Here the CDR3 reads CASRSGASYEQYF. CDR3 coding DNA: TGTGCCAGCAGGAGCGGGGCGTCCTACGAGCAGTACTTC.

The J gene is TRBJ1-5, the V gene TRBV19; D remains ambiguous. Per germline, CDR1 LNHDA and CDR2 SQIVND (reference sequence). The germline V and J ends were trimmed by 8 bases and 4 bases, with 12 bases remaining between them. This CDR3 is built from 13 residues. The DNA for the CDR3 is TGTGCCAGTTCCACACACGGAAATCAGCCCCAGCATTTT. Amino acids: CASSTHGNQPQHF.

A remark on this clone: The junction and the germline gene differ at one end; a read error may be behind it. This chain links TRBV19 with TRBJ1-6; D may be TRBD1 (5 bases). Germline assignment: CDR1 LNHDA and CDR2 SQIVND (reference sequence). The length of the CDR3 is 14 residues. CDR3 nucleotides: TGTGCCAGTAGTCCGGGACCGGCTAATTCCCCCCTCCACTTT. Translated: CASSPGPANSPLHF.

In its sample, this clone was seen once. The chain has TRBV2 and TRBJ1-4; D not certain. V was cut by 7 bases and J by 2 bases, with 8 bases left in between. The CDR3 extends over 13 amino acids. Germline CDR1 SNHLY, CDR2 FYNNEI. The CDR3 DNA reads TGTGCCAGCACCCAGGAGACTAATGAAAAACTGTTTTTT. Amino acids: CASTQETNEKLFF.

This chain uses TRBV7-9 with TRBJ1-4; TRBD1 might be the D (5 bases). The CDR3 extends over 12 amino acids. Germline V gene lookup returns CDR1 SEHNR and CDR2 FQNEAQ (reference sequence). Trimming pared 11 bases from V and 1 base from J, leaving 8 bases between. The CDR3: CAAGGTNEKLFF. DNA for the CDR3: TGTGCCGCCGGGGGAACTAATGAAAAACTGTTTTTT.